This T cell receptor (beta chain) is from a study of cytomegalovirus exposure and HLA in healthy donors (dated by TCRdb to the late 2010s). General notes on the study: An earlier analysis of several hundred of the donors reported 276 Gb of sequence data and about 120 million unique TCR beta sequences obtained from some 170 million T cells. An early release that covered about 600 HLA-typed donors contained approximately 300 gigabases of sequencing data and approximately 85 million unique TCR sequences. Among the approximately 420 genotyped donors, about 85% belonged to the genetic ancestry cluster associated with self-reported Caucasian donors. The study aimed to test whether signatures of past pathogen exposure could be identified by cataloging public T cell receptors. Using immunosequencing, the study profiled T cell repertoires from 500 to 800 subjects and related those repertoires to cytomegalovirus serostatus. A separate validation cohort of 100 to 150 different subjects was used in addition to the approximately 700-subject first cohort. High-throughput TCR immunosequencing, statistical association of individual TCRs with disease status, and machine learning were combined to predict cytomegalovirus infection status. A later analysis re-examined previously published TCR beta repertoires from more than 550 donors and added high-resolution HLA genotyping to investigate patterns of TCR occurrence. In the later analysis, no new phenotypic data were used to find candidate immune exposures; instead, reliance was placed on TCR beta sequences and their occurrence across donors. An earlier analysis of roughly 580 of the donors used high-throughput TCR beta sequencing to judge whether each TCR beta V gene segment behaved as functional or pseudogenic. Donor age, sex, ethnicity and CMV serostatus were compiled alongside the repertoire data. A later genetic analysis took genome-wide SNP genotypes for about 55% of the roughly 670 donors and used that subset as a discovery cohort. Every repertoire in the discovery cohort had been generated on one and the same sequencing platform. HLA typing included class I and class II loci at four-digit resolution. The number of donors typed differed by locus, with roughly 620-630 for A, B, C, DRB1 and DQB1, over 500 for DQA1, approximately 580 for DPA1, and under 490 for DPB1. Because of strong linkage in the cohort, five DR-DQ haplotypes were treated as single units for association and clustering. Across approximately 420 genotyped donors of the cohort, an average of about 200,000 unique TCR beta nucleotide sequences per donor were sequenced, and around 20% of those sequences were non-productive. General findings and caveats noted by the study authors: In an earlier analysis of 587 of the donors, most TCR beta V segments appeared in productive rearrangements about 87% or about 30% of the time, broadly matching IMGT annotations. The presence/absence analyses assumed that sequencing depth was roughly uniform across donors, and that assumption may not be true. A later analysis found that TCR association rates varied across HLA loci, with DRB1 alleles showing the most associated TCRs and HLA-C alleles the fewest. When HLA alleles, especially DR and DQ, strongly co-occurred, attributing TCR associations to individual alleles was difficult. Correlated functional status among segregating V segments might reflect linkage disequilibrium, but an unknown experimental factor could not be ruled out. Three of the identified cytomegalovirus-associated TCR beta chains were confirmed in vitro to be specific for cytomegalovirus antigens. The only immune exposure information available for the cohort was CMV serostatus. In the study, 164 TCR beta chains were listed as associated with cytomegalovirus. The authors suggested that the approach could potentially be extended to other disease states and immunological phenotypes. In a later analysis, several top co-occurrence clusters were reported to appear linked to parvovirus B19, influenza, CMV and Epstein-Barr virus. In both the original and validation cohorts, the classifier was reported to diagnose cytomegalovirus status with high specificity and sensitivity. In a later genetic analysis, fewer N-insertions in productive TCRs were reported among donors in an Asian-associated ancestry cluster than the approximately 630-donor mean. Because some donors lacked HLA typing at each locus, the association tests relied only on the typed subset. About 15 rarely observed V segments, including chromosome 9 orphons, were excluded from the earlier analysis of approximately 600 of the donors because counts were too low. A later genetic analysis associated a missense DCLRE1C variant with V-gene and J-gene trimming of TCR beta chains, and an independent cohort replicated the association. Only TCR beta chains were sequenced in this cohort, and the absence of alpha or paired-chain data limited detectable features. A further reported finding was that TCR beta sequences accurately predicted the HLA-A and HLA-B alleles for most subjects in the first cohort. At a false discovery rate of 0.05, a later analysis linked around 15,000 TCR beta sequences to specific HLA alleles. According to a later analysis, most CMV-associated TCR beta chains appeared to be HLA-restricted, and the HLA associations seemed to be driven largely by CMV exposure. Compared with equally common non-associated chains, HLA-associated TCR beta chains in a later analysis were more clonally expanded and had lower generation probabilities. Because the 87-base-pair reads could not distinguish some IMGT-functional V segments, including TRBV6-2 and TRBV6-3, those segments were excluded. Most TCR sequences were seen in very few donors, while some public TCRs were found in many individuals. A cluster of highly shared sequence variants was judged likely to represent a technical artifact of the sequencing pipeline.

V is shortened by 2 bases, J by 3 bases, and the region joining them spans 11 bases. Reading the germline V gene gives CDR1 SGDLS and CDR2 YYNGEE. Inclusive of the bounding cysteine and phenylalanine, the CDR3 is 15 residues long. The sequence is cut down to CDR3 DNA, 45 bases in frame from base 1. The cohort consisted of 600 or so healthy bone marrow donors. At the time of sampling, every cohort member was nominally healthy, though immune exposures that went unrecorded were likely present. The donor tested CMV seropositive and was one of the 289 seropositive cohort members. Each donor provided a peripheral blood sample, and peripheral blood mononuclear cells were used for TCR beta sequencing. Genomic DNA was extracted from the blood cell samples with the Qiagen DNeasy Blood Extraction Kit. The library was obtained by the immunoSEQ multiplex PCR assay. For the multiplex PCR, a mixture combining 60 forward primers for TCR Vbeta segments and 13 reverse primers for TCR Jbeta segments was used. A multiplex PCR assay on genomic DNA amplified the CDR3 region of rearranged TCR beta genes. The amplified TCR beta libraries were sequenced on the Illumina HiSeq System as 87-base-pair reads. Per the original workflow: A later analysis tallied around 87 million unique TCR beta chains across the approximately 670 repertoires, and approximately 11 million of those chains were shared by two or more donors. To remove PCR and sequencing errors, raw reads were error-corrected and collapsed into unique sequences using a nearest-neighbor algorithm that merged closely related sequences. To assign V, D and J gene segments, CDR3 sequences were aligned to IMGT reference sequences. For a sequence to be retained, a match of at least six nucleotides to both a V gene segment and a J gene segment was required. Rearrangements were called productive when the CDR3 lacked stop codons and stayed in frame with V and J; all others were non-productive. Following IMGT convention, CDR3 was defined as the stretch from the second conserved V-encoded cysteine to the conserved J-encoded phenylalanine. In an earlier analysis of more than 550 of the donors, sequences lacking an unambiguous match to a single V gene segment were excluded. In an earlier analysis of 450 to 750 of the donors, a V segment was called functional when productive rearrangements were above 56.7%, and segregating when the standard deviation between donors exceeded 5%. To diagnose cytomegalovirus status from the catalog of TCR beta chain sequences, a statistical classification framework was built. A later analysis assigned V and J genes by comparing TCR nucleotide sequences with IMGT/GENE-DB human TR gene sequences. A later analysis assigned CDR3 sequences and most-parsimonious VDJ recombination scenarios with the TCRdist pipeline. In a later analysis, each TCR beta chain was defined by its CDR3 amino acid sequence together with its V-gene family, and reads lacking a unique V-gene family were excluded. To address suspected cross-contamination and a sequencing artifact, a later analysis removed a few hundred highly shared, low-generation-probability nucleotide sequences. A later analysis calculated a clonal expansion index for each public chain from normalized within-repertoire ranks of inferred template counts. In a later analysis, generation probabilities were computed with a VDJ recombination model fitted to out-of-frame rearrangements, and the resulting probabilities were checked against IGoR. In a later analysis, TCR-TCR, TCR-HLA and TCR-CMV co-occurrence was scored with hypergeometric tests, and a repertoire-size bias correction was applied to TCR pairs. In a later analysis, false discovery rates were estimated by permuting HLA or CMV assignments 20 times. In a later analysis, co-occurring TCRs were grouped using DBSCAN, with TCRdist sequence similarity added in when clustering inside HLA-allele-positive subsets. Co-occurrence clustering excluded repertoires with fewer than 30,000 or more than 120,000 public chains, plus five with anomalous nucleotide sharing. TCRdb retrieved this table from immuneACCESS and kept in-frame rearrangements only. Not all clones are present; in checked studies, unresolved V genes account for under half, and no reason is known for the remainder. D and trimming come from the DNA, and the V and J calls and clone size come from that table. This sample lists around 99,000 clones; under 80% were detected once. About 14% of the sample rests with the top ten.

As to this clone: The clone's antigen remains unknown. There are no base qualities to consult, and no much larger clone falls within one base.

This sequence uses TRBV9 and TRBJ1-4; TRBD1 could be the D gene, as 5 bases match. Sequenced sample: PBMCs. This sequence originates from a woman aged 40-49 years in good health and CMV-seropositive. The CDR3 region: CASSVWGEANEKLFF. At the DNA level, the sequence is TGTGCCAGCAGCGTCTGGGGCGAGGCTAATGAAAAACTGTTTTTT. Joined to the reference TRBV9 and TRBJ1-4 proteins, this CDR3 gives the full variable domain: DSGVTQTPKHLITATGQRVTLRCSPRSGDLSVYWYQQSLDQGLQFLIQYYNGEERAKGNILERFSAQQFPDLHSELNLSSLELGDSALYFCASSVWGEANEKLFFGSGTQLSVL.